Shown below are 8 T cell receptor beta chains from a single sample sequenced in a study of blood T cells in healthy people across ages. The authors ran a second PCR of roughly 7 to 11 cycles using a sample-barcoded 5' primer and a J-beta primer mix. TCRdb reprocessed the 5' RACE reads with MiXCR, giving one entry per CDR3 protein. Altogether about 1.8 million distinct CDR3 sequences are present, 40% to 55% being singletons, with the ten largest covering around 2.1%. The material sequenced was blood. All receptors come from a woman in her thirties or forties in good health.

This sequence joins TRBV3-1 and TRBJ2-3, with 8 nucleotides matching TRBD1. CDR3 size: 18 residues. The germline CDR1 and CDR2 sequences are LGHDT and YNNKEL (reference sequence). Trimming cost V 5 bases and J 0 bases; bases outside gene matches: 13. The CDR3 is CASSNPPSRGHSTDTQYF. The DNA of the CDR3 is TGTGCCAGCAGCAACCCACCTTCCAGGGGGCACAGCACAGATACGCAGTATTTT.

V gene TRBV4-1 combines with J gene TRBJ2-1, with D possibly being TRBD2 (6 bases). The V gene's germline CDR1 is MGHRA and CDR2 YSYEKL. This CDR3 is 14 amino acids long. V lost 4 bases and J lost 9, with 16 bases in between. Here the CDR3 reads CASSRGTAVSEQFF. CDR3 in DNA: TGCGCCAGCAGCCGCGGGACGGCAGTAAGTGAGCAGTTCTTC.

V and J are TRBV28 and TRBJ2-5; D might be TRBD2 (6 bases). V was cut by 5 bases and J by 3 bases, with 16 bases left in between. This CDR3 has 15 residues. Germline assignment: CDR1 MDHEN and CDR2 SYDVKM. The CDR3 bases are TGTGCCAGCAGTGGTAGGAGGGCCCCAGAAGAGACCCAGTACTTC. Translation gives CASSGRRAPEETQYF.

This clonotype was seen only a few times. It may be a read error: a sequence one base away is much more abundant. This chain joins TRBV7-6 and TRBJ2-3; no clear D gene. The CDR3 is 12 amino acids. In germline, CDR1 is SGHVS, CDR2 FNYEAQ. Trimming took off 5 bases at V and 3 bases at J, with 6 bases between the two ends. CDR3 loop: CASSPMTDTQYF. The CDR3 DNA sequence: TGTGCCAGCAGCCCCATGACAGATACGCAGTATTTT.

This clonotype was seen a single time. The V gene is TRBV20-1, the J gene TRBJ2-3; 8 bases map to TRBD1. Germline V gene sequence: CDR1 DFQATT, CDR2 SNEGSKA (reference sequence). This CDR3 has 15 residues. Losses at the gene ends were 4 bases for V and 3 bases for J; bases not matched to a gene: 9. Here the CDR3 reads CSATWTGQGTDTQYF. CDR3 sequence (DNA): TGCAGTGCTACTTGGACTGGACAGGGTACAGATACGCAGTATTTT.

The CDR3 nucleotides read TGTGCCAGCAGCCGAGGGACAGGCTACGGAAATGAGCAGTACTTC. It yields the protein CASSRGTGYGNEQYF. The chain combines TRBV7-2 with TRBJ2-5; 8 bases agree with TRBD1. J was trimmed by 11 bases and V by 5 bases; bases with no gene match: 16. The CDR3 covers 15 residues. Germline values: CDR1 SGHTA, CDR2 FQGNSA.

This clonotype was seen only a few times. The chain recombines TRBV24-1 with TRBJ2-6; maybe TRBD1 (5 bases). The CDR3 loop spans 14 amino acids. CDR1 is KGHDR and CDR2 is SFDVKD in the germline V gene. Deletions cut 5 bases from V and 2 bases from J, with 6 bases between. The CDR3: CATSATAGANVLTF. As DNA, the CDR3 is TGTGCCACCAGTGCGACAGCTGGGGCCAACGTCCTGACTTTC.

This clonotype turned up a few times. The rearrangement links TRBV29-1 to TRBJ2-5; 12 nucleotides match TRBD2. CDR3 size: 16 residues. The V gene end was trimmed by 4 bases and the J gene end by 4 bases; junction bases not matched to a gene: 10. CDR1 and CDR2 (germline): SQVTM, ANQGSEA. The CDR3 DNA follows: TGCAGCGTTGGTATGCTAGCGGGGGGGCTCGGAGAGACCCAGTACTTC. Translation gives CSVGMLAGGLGETQYF. Supplemented by reference TRBV29-1 and TRBJ2-5, the full variable domain reads SAVISQKPSRDICQRGTSLTIQCQVDSQVTMMFWYRQQPGQSLTLIATANQGSEATYESGFVIDKFPISRPNLTFSTLTVSNMSPEDSSIYLCSVGMLAGGLGETQYFGPGTRLLVL.